The TCR beta chain described here comes from a study of blood T cells in healthy people across ages. The second PCR ran roughly 7 to 12 cycles with a sample-barcoded 5' primer and J-beta primers. TCRdb independently ran MiXCR on the 5' RACE reads; one entry per CDR3 protein. This sample yields about 1,400,000 distinct CDR3 sequences, of which 45% to 70% are seen a single time; 6.5% to 8.5% belongs to the top ten. The trim removed 5 bases at V and 5 bases at J, leaving 10 bases unmatched. The CDR3 contains 15 residues. The rearrangement uses TRBV12-3 or TRBV12-4 and TRBJ1-1; TRBD1 agrees at 8 bases. The sequencing input was blood. This TCR was sampled from a man between 18 and 35 years old in good health. The CDR3: CASSIWQGARTEAFF. Written as DNA, the CDR3 is TGTGCCAGCAGTATTTGGCAGGGGGCGCGTACTGAAGCTTTCTTT.